The rows below give T cell receptor beta chains drawn from one sample of a study of immune heterogeneity within non-small cell lung tumors. MiXCR was run by TCRdb on the multiplex PCR reads, yielding one entry per CDR3 protein. The repertoire consists of 22,000 or so distinct CDR3 sequences, with about 30% occurring once and the leading ten covering around 4%. The source material was lung tumor tissue. The receptors here all came from a man aged 40-50 years with non-small cell lung cancer. The CDR3 runs from the conserved cysteine through the conserved F or W. The D gene is left open where the match is weak. Where a row states a size, it is once, few, many or the class of an expanded clone; other rows omit it.

CDR3nt: TGTGCCAGCAGTCTAGGGACAGGGTATAATTCACCCCTCCACTTT; CDR3aa: CASSLGTGYNSPLHF; j_gene: TRBJ1-6; d_gene: TRBD1; v_gene: TRBV7-2; abundance: NA
CDR3nt: TGTGCCAGCAGTGAGGAACCGGGACTAGCGGGAGGGCCGGATACGCAGTATTTT; CDR3aa: CASSEEPGLAGGPDTQYF; j_gene: TRBJ2-3; d_gene: TRBD2; v_gene: TRBV2; abundance: many
CDR3nt: TGCGCCAGCAGACCGGGACAACCGAACACTGAAGCTTTCTTT; CDR3aa: CASRPGQPNTEAFF; j_gene: TRBJ1-1; d_gene: NA; v_gene: TRBV10-2; abundance: few
CDR3nt: TGTGCCAGCAGTTTTTTCGGGCCCGGGACTAGCGGATCCTACGAGCAGTACTTC; CDR3aa: CASSFFGPGTSGSYEQYF; j_gene: TRBJ2-7; d_gene: TRBD2; v_gene: TRBV28; abundance: medium-sized
CDR3nt: TGTGCCAGCAGCCAAGACTGGGGCCCGGACGGCTACGAGCAGTACTTC; CDR3aa: CASSQDWGPDGYEQYF; j_gene: TRBJ2-7; d_gene: NA; v_gene: TRBV3-1; abundance: many
CDR3nt: TGCAGTGCTAACCCTGGGGGCGATTCACCCCTCCACTTT; CDR3aa: CSANPGGDSPLHF; j_gene: TRBJ1-6; d_gene: NA; v_gene: TRBV20-1; abundance: NA
CDR3nt: TGTGCCAGCAGCCAAGAATTCGCTAGCGGTGGGGAGACCCAGTACTTC; CDR3aa: CASSQEFASGGETQYF; j_gene: TRBJ2-5; d_gene: TRBD2; v_gene: TRBV4-2; abundance: NA
CDR3nt: TGCAGCGTTGGGTCAGGGAGGAATGAGCAGTTCTTC; CDR3aa: CSVGSGRNEQFF; j_gene: TRBJ2-1; d_gene: NA; v_gene: TRBV29-1; abundance: NA
CDR3nt: TGTGCCACCAGTGAAGGAGGGTCGGGGGCAGATACGCAGTATTTT; CDR3aa: CATSEGGSGADTQYF; j_gene: TRBJ2-3; d_gene: NA; v_gene: TRBV24-1; abundance: NA
CDR3nt: TGTGCCAGCAGCTACGAGATTGCAACTAATGAAAAACTGTTTTTT; CDR3aa: CASSYEIATNEKLFF; j_gene: TRBJ1-4; d_gene: NA; v_gene: TRBV6-1; abundance: medium-sized
CDR3nt: TGTGCCAGCATTGAATCTTGGTCGCTAGCGGGAATCAACGAGCAGTACTTC; CDR3aa: CASIESWSLAGINEQYF; j_gene: TRBJ2-7; d_gene: TRBD2; v_gene: TRBV6-1; abundance: many
CDR3nt: TGTGCCAGCAGTTACGCTTACATGAACACTGAAGCTTTCTTT; CDR3aa: CASSYAYMNTEAFF; j_gene: TRBJ1-1; d_gene: NA; v_gene: TRBV6-2/TRBV6-3; abundance: NA
CDR3nt: TGTGCCAGCAGGCGGGGCGGGAGTCACAATGAGCAGTTCTTC; CDR3aa: CASRRGGSHNEQFF; j_gene: TRBJ2-1; d_gene: TRBD2; v_gene: TRBV6-2/TRBV6-3; abundance: medium-sized
CDR3nt: TGTGCCAGTAGACGACAGGGCGCTAACTATGGCTACACCTTC; CDR3aa: CASRRQGANYGYTF; j_gene: TRBJ1-2; d_gene: TRBD1; v_gene: TRBV19; abundance: medium-sized
CDR3nt: TGTGCCAGCAGCGTTGTGACGGCCGGCGGGGATGAGCAGTTCTTC; CDR3aa: CASSVVTAGGDEQFF; j_gene: TRBJ2-1; d_gene: NA; v_gene: TRBV9; abundance: NA
CDR3nt: TGTGCCAGCACAAGAAGCTCCTATAATTCACCCCTCCACTTT; CDR3aa: CASTRSSYNSPLHF; j_gene: TRBJ1-6; d_gene: NA; v_gene: TRBV6-1; abundance: many
CDR3nt: TGTGCCAGTCTGTCGACAGGGTTGAACACTGAAACTTTCTTT; CDR3aa: CASLSTGLNTETFF; j_gene: TRBJ1-1; d_gene: TRBD1; v_gene: TRBV19; abundance: NA
CDR3nt: TGTGCCAGCAGCTTAAAAGAGACCCAGTACTTC; CDR3aa: CASSLKETQYF; j_gene: TRBJ2-5; d_gene: NA; v_gene: TRBV11-3; abundance: few
CDR3nt: TGTGCCTGGACCGGACAGGGGGCTGTGAATGAGCAGTTCTTC; CDR3aa: CAWTGQGAVNEQFF; j_gene: TRBJ2-1; d_gene: TRBD1; v_gene: TRBV30; abundance: NA
CDR3nt: TGTGCCAGCAGTTCGGGACCGCTACTCTATGGCTACACCTTC; CDR3aa: CASSSGPLLYGYTF; j_gene: TRBJ1-2; d_gene: NA; v_gene: TRBV27; abundance: few
CDR3nt: TGTGCCAGCAGTGTGCTCGAGACCCAGTACTTC; CDR3aa: CASSVLETQYF; j_gene: TRBJ2-5; d_gene: NA; v_gene: TRBV2; abundance: NA
CDR3nt: TGTGCCAGCACCCAACGACGAGGCGATACGCAGTATTTT; CDR3aa: CASTQRRGDTQYF; j_gene: TRBJ2-3; d_gene: NA; v_gene: TRBV7-2; abundance: few
CDR3nt: TGTGCCAGCAGCCCCCGGGGATTCACAGATACGCAGTATTTT; CDR3aa: CASSPRGFTDTQYF; j_gene: TRBJ2-3; d_gene: NA; v_gene: TRBV13; abundance: NA
CDR3nt: TGTGCCAGCAGTTCCGGGGGAAGGGAAAAACTGTTTTTT; CDR3aa: CASSSGGREKLFF; j_gene: TRBJ1-4; d_gene: NA; v_gene: TRBV12-3/TRBV12-4; abundance: medium-sized
CDR3nt: TGTGCCAGCAGCCACGGGCCCGGGGGGGGCTACGAGCAGTACTTC; CDR3aa: CASSHGPGGGYEQYF; j_gene: TRBJ2-7; d_gene: TRBD2; v_gene: TRBV14; abundance: medium-sized
CDR3nt: TGCGCCAGCAGCTTGGTGGGGCATGGAGTCAACACCGCCGGGGAGCTGTTTTTT; CDR3aa: CASSLVGHGVNTAGELFF; j_gene: TRBJ2-2; d_gene: NA; v_gene: TRBV5-1; abundance: once
CDR3nt: TGTGCCAGCAGTTTTGCTAGCGGGAGTATGTCCTACAATGAGCAGTTCTTC; CDR3aa: CASSFASGSMSYNEQFF; j_gene: TRBJ2-1; d_gene: TRBD2; v_gene: TRBV12-3/TRBV12-4; abundance: many
CDR3nt: TGTGCCAGCACTCCCACCGGACTAGCGTGTAACTTTTACAATGAGCAGTTCTTC; CDR3aa: CASTPTGLACNFYNEQFF; j_gene: TRBJ2-1; d_gene: TRBD2; v_gene: TRBV6-1; abundance: NA
CDR3nt: TGTGCCAGCAGTCAAACCAGGGTGGGGTCCTACGAGCAGTACTTC; CDR3aa: CASSQTRVGSYEQYF; j_gene: TRBJ2-7; d_gene: NA; v_gene: TRBV2; abundance: many
CDR3nt: TGCTCCAGCAGCTTAGGAAAGGGTCGGACTGAAGCTTTCTTT; CDR3aa: CSSSLGKGRTEAFF; j_gene: TRBJ1-1; d_gene: NA; v_gene: TRBV5-1; abundance: NA
CDR3nt: TGTGCCAGCAGTGATCCGGGTCACGGGGCTTTCTTT; CDR3aa: CASSDPGHGAFF; j_gene: TRBJ1-1; d_gene: NA; v_gene: TRBV6-1; abundance: NA
CDR3nt: TGCGCCAGCAGCTTGGTGGGGGAGGCCGGCTACGAGCAGTACTTC; CDR3aa: CASSLVGEAGYEQYF; j_gene: TRBJ2-7; d_gene: NA; v_gene: TRBV5-1; abundance: few
CDR3nt: TGTGCCAGCAGCCTCCGGGCACAACACGAGCAGTACTTC; CDR3aa: CASSLRAQHEQYF; j_gene: TRBJ2-7; d_gene: NA; v_gene: TRBV6-1; abundance: many
CDR3nt: TGTGCCACCAGTGATTTGTCAACCCAGGGCGCAGATACGCAGTATTTT; CDR3aa: CATSDLSTQGADTQYF; j_gene: TRBJ2-3; d_gene: NA; v_gene: TRBV24-1; abundance: many
CDR3nt: TGCAGTGCTGCTAGCGGGAGGGGGTACGAGCAGTACTTC; CDR3aa: CSAASGRGYEQYF; j_gene: TRBJ2-7; d_gene: TRBD2; v_gene: TRBV20-1; abundance: many
CDR3nt: TGCGCCAGCAGCCAGACAGGGATGAATGAAAAACTGTTTTTT; CDR3aa: CASSQTGMNEKLFF; j_gene: TRBJ1-4; d_gene: TRBD1; v_gene: TRBV4-1; abundance: medium-sized
CDR3nt: TGTGCCAGCAGCTTAGGGGCTACGGGACTGTTTTTT; CDR3aa: CASSLGATGLFF; j_gene: TRBJ1-4; d_gene: NA; v_gene: TRBV11-2; abundance: NA
CDR3nt: TGTGCCAGCAGCGTATCGCCCCACACTGAAGCTTTCTTT; CDR3aa: CASSVSPHTEAFF; j_gene: TRBJ1-1; d_gene: NA; v_gene: TRBV9; abundance: many
CDR3nt: TGCAGTGCTGCTAAGGGAGGGAACACCGGGGAGCTGTTTTTT; CDR3aa: CSAAKGGNTGELFF; j_gene: TRBJ2-2; d_gene: NA; v_gene: TRBV20-1; abundance: many
CDR3nt: TGCGCCAGCAGCTTGGCTGGGGGACTAGCGGCCTACGAGCAGTACTTC; CDR3aa: CASSLAGGLAAYEQYF; j_gene: TRBJ2-7; d_gene: TRBD2; v_gene: TRBV5-1; abundance: many
CDR3nt: TGTGCTAGTGGGCCAGGTACCTTTTTGGAAGGGAGAAAGTCTGGAAACACCATATATTTT; CDR3aa: CASGPGTFLEGRKSGNTIYF; j_gene: TRBJ1-3; d_gene: NA; v_gene: TRBV12-5; abundance: NA
CDR3nt: TGTGCCAGCAGCTTTGGGACAGGGAGGTACGAGCAGTACTTC; CDR3aa: CASSFGTGRYEQYF; j_gene: TRBJ2-7; d_gene: TRBD1; v_gene: TRBV5-6; abundance: few
CDR3nt: TGTGCCAGCGCGGAGGAAGGGCGTACGCAGTATTTT; CDR3aa: CASAEEGRTQYF; j_gene: TRBJ2-3; d_gene: NA; v_gene: TRBV9; abundance: NA
CDR3nt: TGTGCCAGCAGCTTAGGTCGTGTCAGGACTAGCGGGAGGACAGATACGCAGTATTTT; CDR3aa: CASSLGRVRTSGRTDTQYF; j_gene: TRBJ2-3; d_gene: TRBD2; v_gene: TRBV13; abundance: few
CDR3nt: TGTGCCAGCAGCCCGGGCCCCTTTGGAGAAGCTTTCTTT; CDR3aa: CASSPGPFGEAFF; j_gene: TRBJ1-1; d_gene: NA; v_gene: TRBV5-8; abundance: few
CDR3nt: TGTGCCAGCAGTGGTGGGGTGGATGAGCAGTTCTTC; CDR3aa: CASSGGVDEQFF; j_gene: TRBJ2-1; d_gene: NA; v_gene: TRBV7-9; abundance: NA
CDR3nt: TGCAGCGTTACCCGTGAGGTAGCGGGAGCAGATACGCAGTATTTT; CDR3aa: CSVTREVAGADTQYF; j_gene: TRBJ2-3; d_gene: TRBD2; v_gene: TRBV29-1; abundance: NA
CDR3nt: TGTGCCAGCAGAAGTGACTTACGAGGCTACACCTTC; CDR3aa: CASRSDLRGYTF; j_gene: TRBJ1-2; d_gene: NA; v_gene: TRBV6-2/TRBV6-3; abundance: few
CDR3nt: TGTGTCAGCAGCTTAGCGCGGGTTGATACGCAGTATTTT; CDR3aa: CVSSLARVDTQYF; j_gene: TRBJ2-3; d_gene: NA; v_gene: TRBV7-8; abundance: NA
CDR3nt: TGTGCCAGCAGCTTAGGGGAGAACACTGAAGCTTTCTTT; CDR3aa: CASSLGENTEAFF; j_gene: TRBJ1-1; d_gene: NA; v_gene: TRBV7-9; abundance: few
CDR3nt: TGTGCCAGCAGCCAACATTCCGGGACTAGCGGGAGGGGGGCTATCACAGATACGCAGTATTTT; CDR3aa: CASSQHSGTSGRGAITDTQYF; j_gene: TRBJ2-3; d_gene: TRBD2; v_gene: TRBV4-2; abundance: NA